These 5 T cell receptor beta chains were sequenced from one sample in a study of T cells in Graves' hyperthyroidism and ophthalmopathy. Regions amplified from RNA transcripts were the TCR beta CDR3 regions. Researchers ran a first-round RT-PCR on the TCR CDR3 using the HTBI primer set. TCRdb reprocessed the multiplex PCR reads via MiXCR and lists one record per CDR3 protein. The table includes fewer than 850,000 distinct CDR3 sequences, 15% to 20% detected once. Material: blood. The source is a man aged 45-65 years with Graves' hyperthyroidism.

This clonotype has only a few counts. This chain joins TRBV30 and TRBJ1-2; TRBD1 matches at 8 bases. CDR1 and CDR2 (germline): GTSNPN, SVGIG (reference sequence). The ends lost 3 bases at V and 7 bases at J; junction bases unmatched: 7. The CDR3 spans 13 residues. CDR3 residues: CAWSATGAGGYTF. CDR3 DNA sequence: TGTGCCTGGAGCGCGACAGGGGCCGGTGGCTACACCTTC.

This clonotype came up a few times. The V gene is TRBV6-5, the J gene TRBJ2-7; D remains unclear. V was trimmed by 0 bases and J by 8 bases, leaving 5 bases between them. CDR3 length: 11 residues. Germline-derived CDR1 and CDR2 are MNHEY and SVGAGI. DNA for the CDR3: TGTGCCAGCAGTTACTCCGACCAGCAGTACTTC. Translating gives CASSYSDQQYF.

This clonotype appeared many times. The V and J genes are TRBV11-2 and TRBJ2-2; 7 bases match TRBD1. Germline CDR1 reads SGHAT; CDR2 reads FQNNGV. The CDR3 is 17 amino acids. After removal of 4 bases from V and 5 bases from J, the junction contained 13 bases not matched to a gene. This CDR3 is CASSYTLNRGWTGELFF. The CDR3 coding sequence is TGTGCCAGCAGCTATACCCTCAACAGGGGCTGGACCGGGGAGCTGTTTTTT.

The gene calls are TRBV29-1 and TRBJ1-4; TRBD1 matches 7 bases. CDR1 SQVTM and CDR2 ANQGSEA come from the germline V gene. The CDR3 contains 14 residues. Germline trimming cut 7 bases from V and 8 bases from J; bases unmatched to any gene: 13. The CDR3 is CSGSTGVDREKLFF. DNA of the CDR3: TGCAGCGGATCAACAGGGGTTGATAGGGAAAAACTGTTTTTT.

This clonotype was observed many times. The rearrangement links TRBV28 to TRBJ1-5, with 7 bases lining up with TRBD1. CDR3 length: 14 residues. Per the germline V gene, CDR1 is MDHEN and CDR2 is SYDVKM. Germline trimming cut 6 bases from V and 5 bases from J; bases unmatched to any gene: 7. The CDR3 nucleotides read TGTGCCAGCAGCCCCGTACAGGGGTATCAGCCCCAGCATTTT. This codes for CASSPVQGYQPQHF.